The sample holds a few counts of the clone carrying this TCR beta chain. This sample was included in a study of T-cell reconstitution after alpha-beta-depleted transplantation in children. Unique molecular identifiers were built into the TCRbeta library. TCRdb ran MiXCR on the PCR reads and lists one entry per CDR3 protein. Among about 350,000 distinct CDR3 sequences listed, roughly 15% were seen once. With V trimmed by 10 bases and J by 0 bases, 15 bases remained unmatched. CDR1 is MDHEN, CDR2 SYDVKM, per germline. CDR3 size: 17 residues. The source of this sequence is a human donor who donated a stem cell graft to a child with Fanconi anemia. The specimen was PBMCs, collected from the stem cell graft. This chain links TRBV28 with TRBJ2-1; TRBD1 matches at 7 bases. The CDR3 is CATFSSPGQSSYNEQFF. The CDR3 DNA follows: TGTGCCACATTCTCGAGTCCGGGACAGAGCTCCTACAATGAGCAGTTCTTC.